The table lists the clone carrying this T cell receptor beta chain with many counts. Its antigen remains unknown. These data belong to a study of T cell repertoires in cytomegalovirus infection. Study-level background: Carrying CMV and the relevant HLA type showed in public TCR beta signatures. Study-wide results and limits: HLA-C-restricted CMV-specific TCR beta clonotypes prevailed in the ex vivo response.

One entry per CDR3 protein results from TCRdb running MiXCR on the reads. The table records about 76,000 distinct CDR3 sequences, around 3.4% of them present only once. V was shortened by 8 bases and J by 5 bases, with 12 bases between the two germline ends. Germline assignment: CDR1 MDHEN and CDR2 SYDVKM. CDR3 length equals 12 residues. V and J are TRBV28 and TRBJ1-1; possible D gene TRBD1, 5 bases. The receptor's source is a human donor in good health (CMV status not recorded). Some clones in this sample may be carry-over from other donors' samples. The sequenced material came from PBMCs. The CDR3 coding sequence is TGTGCCAGCCAAACAGGATTTACTGAAGCTTTCTTT. The encoded protein is CASQTGFTEAFF.